This entry lists 9 T cell receptor beta chains sequenced from one sample in a study of CD8+ T cells in alopecia areata. Extracted RNA was reverse transcribed, and the resulting cDNA served as sequencing template. TCRdb keeps only in-frame clones here, not all; method: immunoSEQ multiplex PCR. The specimen has over 100,000 clones, none found just once. The sequenced sample consisted of lesional skin. The receptors were gathered from a C3H/HeJ mouse with alopecia areata. This line is of MHC haplotype H2-k.

Remarks on this clone: The gene symbols are mouse symbols. Read data end 4 residues before the CDR3 end; the end is taken from the germline J gene. J is TRBJ2-7 and V is TRBV19; TRBD2 matches at 8 bases. Germline V gene lookup returns CDR1 FNHDT and CDR2 SITEND (reference sequence). The CDR3 has 14 residues. This chain's CDR3 is CASSPRLGLYEQYF. CDR3 DNA (partial): TGTGCCAGCAGTCCCCGACTGGGGTTGTAT. The full variable domain, completed using reference TRBV19 and TRBJ2-7, is GGIITQTPKFLIGQEGQKLTLKCQQNFNHDTMYWYRQDSGKGLRLIYYSITENDLQKGDLSEGYDASREKKSSFSLTVTSAQKNEMAVFLCASSPRLGLYEQYFGPGTRLTVL.

A note on this clone: Gene names and germline match the mouse. The read finishes 4 residues shy of the CDR3 end, and the germline J gene is used to complete it. This chain connects TRBV19 to TRBJ1-1, with 9 bases lining up with TRBD1. Germline values: CDR1 FNHDT, CDR2 SITEND (reference sequence). With 3 bases clipped from V and 0 bases from J, the junction kept 3 bases outside the gene matches. This CDR3 is 15 amino acids long. CDR3 DNA, as far as it was read: TGTGCCAGCAGTACCTGGACAGGGGCAAACACA. It specifies CASSTWTGANT. The CDR3 in its entirety is CASSTWTGANTEVFF.

This clone was seen a few times. Gene names and germline refer to mouse. Read data end 4 residues before the CDR3 end; the end is taken from the germline J gene. The chain recombines TRBV19 with TRBJ1-4; 7 bases agree with TRBD1. The CDR3 sequence is 16 residues long. The germline CDR1 and CDR2 sequences are FNHDT and SITEND (reference sequence). V was clipped by 3 bases and J by 3 bases; unmatched bases: 8. The CDR3 loop is CASSTPPQGTNERLFF. The DNA read from the CDR3 is TGTGCCAGCAGTACCCCTCCACAGGGGACCAACGAA.

This clone was seen a handful of times. These gene names are mouse names. Coverage ceases 4 residues before the CDR3 finishes, and the germline J gene fills in the end. The genes are TRBV31 and TRBJ2-2; 10 nucleotides agree with TRBD1. J was trimmed by 3 bases and V by 8 bases; bases with no gene match: 3. Germline CDR1 is GKSSPN and CDR2 is SITVG. The length of the CDR3 is 13 residues. The CDR3 protein is CAGQGGDTGQLYF. Partial CDR3 DNA: TGTGCCGGACAGGGGGGGGACACCGGG.

This clone was seen a handful of times. The germline and genes are mouse ones. Read coverage stops 4 residues before the CDR3 terminus; the germline J gene supplies the remainder. This sequence joins TRBV19 and TRBJ2-5; D is unclear. CDR1 is FNHDT and CDR2 is SITEND in the germline V gene (reference sequence). The CDR3 loop spans 14 amino acids. The germline V and J ends were trimmed by 5 bases and 0 bases, with 10 bases remaining between them. The CDR3 protein is CASSPRQNQDTQYF. The CDR3 bases that were read are TGTGCCAGCAGCCCTCGACAAAACCAAGAC.

A remark on this clone: Any gene name here is a mouse gene name. The sequence runs out 4 residues before the end of the CDR3; the remainder is reconstructed from the germline J gene. The chain has TRBV13-3 and TRBJ2-3; 7 bases map to TRBD1. In germline, CDR1 is NNHDY, CDR2 SYVADS. The V and J ends lost 0 bases and 2 bases, in that order; junction bases with no gene match: 3. The CDR3 totals 15 residues. CDR3: CASSDGGQYAETLYF. CDR3 DNA (partial): TGTGCCAGCAGTGATGGGGGACAGTATGCAGAA.

Of note for this clone: TCRdb's protein does not match the DNA translation at residue 10; the protein provided is translated from the DNA. Each gene name is a mouse one. The read terminates 3 residues before the CDR3 end, so the remaining end is supplied by the germline J gene. The chain employs TRBV29 and TRBJ1-6; a weak D match, TRBD1 (6 bases). TRBJ1-6 is known as an ORF, though its function is uncertain. Germline lookup yields CDR1 MSHET and CDR2 SYDVDS. The length of the CDR3 is 13 residues. Trimming cost V 6 bases and J 7 bases, with 10 bases left between them. The CDR3 sequence: CASSGTQNSPLYF. CDR3 DNA, as far as it was read: TGTGCTAGCAGCGGGACACAAAATTCGCCC.

This clone was counted only a few times. Genes and germline come from the mouse. The read stops 4 residues short of the end of the CDR3; the missing end is completed from the germline J gene. J is TRBJ2-5 and V is TRBV3; D is possibly TRBD1 (6 bases). The CDR3 is 14 residues long. CDR1 is SNHLY, CDR2 FYNGKV, per germline (reference sequence). V lost 5 bases to trimming and J lost 0 bases, with 9 bases between them. CDR3 sequence: CASSAGTNQDTQYF. The DNA read from the CDR3 is TGTGCCAGCAGCGCCGGGACAAACCAAGAC.

This clone was observed a few times. Each gene name is a mouse one. Coverage ceases 4 residues before the CDR3 finishes, and the germline J gene fills in the end. The chain links TRBV19 to TRBJ1-1; 8 nucleotides align to TRBD1. V trimming: 4 bases; J trimming: 3 bases; junction bases outside the gene matches: 5. Germline V gene data show CDR1 as FNHDT and CDR2 as SITEND (reference sequence). This CDR3 is 14 amino acids long. CDR3: CASSPDRGDTEVFF. The DNA read from the CDR3 is TGTGCCAGCAGTCCCGACAGGGGTGACACA.